The 21 T cell receptor beta chains below were found in one sample sequenced in a study of cytomegalovirus exposure and HLA in healthy donors. In the PCR, 60 Vbeta and 13 Jbeta primers were used. Method: immunoSEQ multiplex PCR; TCRdb's copy keeps in-frame clones and lacks some. Counted here are approximately 140,000 clones, about 76% occurring once; the ten biggest clones make up 0.7%. Sequenced: PBMCs. The receptors were sampled from a man aged 18 to 29 in good health and CMV-seronegative.

The sample holds one count of this clone. This chain uses TRBV4-3 with TRBJ1-1; 10 bases fit TRBD1. Per germline, CDR1 LGHNA and CDR2 YSLEER. This CDR3 region has 16 residues. J lost 5 bases, V lost 3 bases, and 9 bases had no gene match. CDR3 loop: CASSHPGTGDGTEAFF. The DNA for the CDR3 is TGCGCCAGCAGCCACCCGGGGACAGGGGATGGGACTGAAGCTTTCTTT.

The rearrangement links TRBV7-2 to TRBJ1-2; 9 bases agree with TRBD1. CDR3 length: 18 residues. The germline CDR1 and CDR2 sequences are SGHTA and FQGNSA. The V segment lost 0 bases and the J segment 6 bases; nucleotides outside the gene matches: 14. The CDR3 DNA reads TGTGCCAGCAGCTTAGCGCCCCTCACAGGGGGCGGCGAGAATGGCTACACCTTC. It encodes CASSLAPLTGGGENGYTF.

The rearrangement joins TRBV27 to TRBJ1-2; D is unclear. Germline CDR1 reads MNHEY; CDR2 reads SMNVEV (reference sequence). The CDR3 has 14 amino acids. The ends were cut back, 5 bases at V and 10 bases at J, with 20 bases in the middle. The CDR3 DNA reads as TGTGCCAGCAGTCCCCGGTTTGAGGGTTACGACTACACCTTC. Translating it yields CASSPRFEGYDYTF.

This clone was seen a few times. CDR3 residues: CASSSTGTRVTDTQYF. In nucleotides, the CDR3 is TGCGCCAGCAGCTCGACCGGGACTCGAGTCACAGATACGCAGTATTTT. V gene TRBV5-1 combines with J gene TRBJ2-3; tentatively, D is TRBD2 (6 bases). The V end was cut by 3 bases, the J end by 2 bases, with 16 bases between. Germline CDR1 reads SGHRS; CDR2 reads YFSETQ. The CDR3 is 16 residues long.

The count of this clone is one. The rearrangement joins TRBV2 to TRBJ1-2; D is unresolved. This CDR3 is 16 amino acids long. V lost 4 bases and J 5 bases, leaving 20 bases between the germline ends. Germline V gene lookup returns CDR1 SNHLY and CDR2 FYNNEI. The CDR3 sequence: CASSGGDLSALYGYTF. CDR3 bases: TGTGCCAGCAGTGGCGGGGATCTTAGCGCCTTGTATGGCTACACCTTC.

The chain uses TRBV7-3 and TRBJ1-1, with D perhaps TRBD1 (6 bases). Between the trimmed V and J ends, which lost 3 bases and 0 bases, there was a span of 8 bases. The CDR3 has 14 amino acids. The V gene's germline CDR1 is SGHTA and CDR2 FQGTGA. CDR3: CASSFTGMNTEAFF. The CDR3 bases are TGTGCCAGCAGCTTTACAGGGATGAACACTGAAGCTTTCTTT.

This clone was detected a few times. V is TRBV27 and J is TRBJ2-3; no definite D call. Germline loops: CDR1 MNHEY, CDR2 SMNVEV (reference sequence). The CDR3 runs to 16 residues. With 8 bases removed from V and 0 bases from J, the gap between germline ends came to 18 bases. CDR3 sequence reads: CASPCKADSSTDTQYF. DNA of the CDR3: TGTGCCAGCCCCTGCAAGGCTGACTCTAGCACAGATACGCAGTATTTT.

This clone came up once. This chain connects TRBV7-2 to TRBJ2-5; TRBD2 agrees at 15 bases. CDR1 and CDR2 (germline): SGHTA, FQGNSA. This CDR3 is built from 17 residues. V shed 4 bases, J shed 0 bases, and the junction held 3 bases outside the gene matches. The CDR3 sequence is CASSWGTSGGYQETQYF. CDR3 DNA: TGTGCCAGCAGCTGGGGGACTAGCGGGGGGTACCAAGAGACCCAGTACTTC. The full variable domain, its missing parts supplied by reference TRBV7-2 and TRBJ2-5, is GAGVSQSPSNKVTEKGKDVELRCDPISGHTALYWYRQSLGQGLEFLIYFQGNSAPDKSGLPSDRFSAERTGGSVSTLTIQRTQQEDSAVYLCASSWGTSGGYQETQYFGPGTRLLVL.

The table lists this clone with a count of one. The rearrangement links TRBV19 to TRBJ2-3, with 12 positions matching TRBD1. CDR3 length equals 16 residues. Germline assignment: CDR1 LNHDA and CDR2 SQIVND (reference sequence). V lost 4 bases to trimming and J lost 4 bases; unmatched junction nucleotides: 6. CDR3 protein: CASSTGTGGLSDTQYF. In DNA, the CDR3 is TGTGCCAGTAGTACAGGGACAGGGGGCTTATCAGATACGCAGTATTTT.

This clone was seen a handful of times. Additional DNA sequences in this sample encode the identical CDR3. This rearrangement joins TRBV5-1 to TRBJ1-1, with a tentative D call TRBD1 (5 bases). The V end lost 0 bases, the J end lost 3 bases, and 9 bases lay between the germline ends. CDR1 and CDR2 (germline): SGHRS, YFSETQ. This CDR3 contains 14 residues. CDR3 coding DNA: TGCGCCAGCAGCTTGGGACAGACCTACACTGAAGCTTTCTTT. Translated: CASSLGQTYTEAFF. Filled out from reference TRBV5-1 and TRBJ1-1, the complete variable domain reads KAGVTQTPRYLIKTRGQQVTLSCSPISGHRSVSWYQQTPGQGLQFLFEYFSETQRNKGNFPGRFSGRQFSNSRSEMNVSTLELGDSALYLCASSLGQTYTEAFFGQGTRLTVV.

This rearrangement joins TRBV28 to TRBJ2-2; 9 bases line up with TRBD2. J lost 4 bases, V lost 6 bases, and 21 bases had no gene match. Germline CDR1 is MDHEN and CDR2 is SYDVKM. The CDR3 spans 20 residues. The CDR3: CASSDSRGLAGTLGTGELFF. The DNA of the CDR3 is TGTGCCAGCAGCGATTCCCGGGGGCTAGCGGGGACCTTAGGCACCGGGGAGCTGTTTTTT.

The V call is TRBV5-8, the J call TRBJ1-2; possible D gene TRBD1, 5 bases. Deletions cut 1 base from V and 5 bases from J, with 24 bases between. Germline V lookup: CDR1 SGHTS, CDR2 YDEGEE. The CDR3 is 18 amino acids. The CDR3 nucleotides are TGTGCCAGCAGCTTGTATTCCGCGACCGGGGGGGTAGGGTATGGCTACACCTTC. Amino acids: CASSLYSATGGVGYGYTF.

This sequence joins TRBV7-2 and TRBJ2-3; 8 bases match TRBD2. The V gene's germline CDR1 is SGHTA and CDR2 FQGNSA. CDR3 size: 14 residues. V was pared by 5 bases and J by 6 bases, with 7 bases of the junction left unmatched. CDR3 amino acids: CASSPGLGSDTQYF. DNA of the CDR3: TGTGCCAGCAGCCCGGGACTAGGGTCGGATACGCAGTATTTT.

This clone was detected only a few times. The chain joins TRBV5-6 to TRBJ1-2; 12 bases agree with TRBD1. Germline loops: CDR1 SGHDT, CDR2 YYEEEE. The trim removed 4 bases at V and 8 bases at J, leaving 9 bases unmatched. The CDR3 is made up of 15 amino acids. Written as DNA, the CDR3 is TGTGCCAGCAGCATCCCGGGACAGGGGGCGCAGGGCTACACCTTC. Translating gives CASSIPGQGAQGYTF.

The rearrangement uses TRBV9 and TRBJ2-7; possibly TRBD2 for D (6 bases). V gave up 0 bases and J gave up 6 bases, with 13 bases separating them. Per germline, CDR1 SGDLS and CDR2 YYNGEE. The CDR3 is 14 amino acids. CDR3 bases: TGTGCCAGCAGCGTAGGGGGGGTCGATGTCGAGCAGTACTTC. This sequence encodes CASSVGGVDVEQYF.

The DNA for the CDR3 is TGCGCCAGCAGCCAAGACGGACAGGGTGGGGTCCCCAATCAGCCCCAGCATTTT. It yields the protein CASSQDGQGGVPNQPQHF. V gene TRBV4-1 combines with J gene TRBJ1-5; 8 positions match TRBD1. V was pared by 0 bases and J by 3 bases, with 10 bases of the junction left unmatched. The germline V gene has CDR1 MGHRA and CDR2 YSYEKL. This CDR3 has 18 residues.

V gene TRBV19 combines with J gene TRBJ1-1; D is possibly TRBD1 (6 bases). Germline CDR1 LNHDA, CDR2 SQIVND (reference sequence). CDR3 length: 14 residues. V shed 1 base and J shed 9 bases, with 15 bases lying between them. The CDR3 bases are TGTGCCAGTAGTATAGTCGTATCCGGGACAAAAGCTTTCTTT. Translating it yields CASSIVVSGTKAFF. The full variable domain, with the rest looked up from reference TRBV19 and TRBJ1-1, is DGGITQSPKYLFRKEGQNVTLSCEQNLNHDAMYWYRQDPGQGLRLIYYSQIVNDFQKGDIAEGYSVSREKKESFPLTVTSAQKNPTAFYLCASSIVVSGTKAFFGQGTRLTVV.

This chain uses TRBV23-1 with TRBJ2-1; the D gene is possibly TRBD2 (5 bases). TRBV23-1 is recorded as an ORF, its role being uncertain. The V end was cut by 3 bases, the J end by 7 bases, with 10 bases between. The CDR3 runs to 13 residues. The CDR3 DNA follows: TGCGCCAGCAGTCAGAGGGAGTCGAATGAGCAGTTCTTC. Its translation is CASSQRESNEQFF.

This chain uses TRBV25-1 with TRBJ1-1, with D possibly TRBD1 on 6 matching bases. Per the germline V gene, CDR1 is MGHDK and CDR2 is SYGVNS. This CDR3 contains 14 residues. Trimming removed 4 bases from V and 3 bases from J, with 12 bases in between. For the CDR3, the DNA is TGTGCCAGCAGTGCACAGGGATTACACACTGAAGCTTTCTTT. Its translation is CASSAQGLHTEAFF.

J is TRBJ1-2 and V is TRBV27, with 9 positions matching TRBD1. Per germline, CDR1 MNHEY and CDR2 SMNVEV (reference sequence). After removal of 6 bases from V and 0 bases from J, the junction contained 8 bases not matched to a gene. The CDR3 sequence is 16 residues long. The CDR3 DNA reads TGTGCCAGCAGGAGGCGTGGGACAGGGACTAACTATGGCTACACCTTC. As protein: CASRRRGTGTNYGYTF.

This clone was seen only once. The chain employs TRBV5-6 and TRBJ1-2; 9 bases are shared with TRBD1. The CDR3 is made up of 14 amino acids. CDR1 is SGHDT and CDR2 is YYEEEE in the germline V gene. V lost 3 bases and J lost 6; bases outside the gene matches: 6. CDR3: CASSWGTGSHGYTF. As DNA, the CDR3 is TGTGCCAGCAGCTGGGGGACAGGGTCACATGGCTACACCTTC.